Listed below are T cell receptor beta chains from one sample, sequenced in a study of blood T cell repertoires in COVID-19. Assay used: immunoSEQ multiplex PCR; TCRdb lists only in-frame clones, some missing. The sample has around 200,000 clones, about 87% seen once. The specimen sequenced was peripheral blood. The receptors originated from a man aged 35 to 55 with active or convalescent COVID-19. Each CDR3 is given with its conserved first and last residue. D genes are given only for firm matches. For some rows the clone size is stated as once, few or many, or as a class when expanded; others skip it.

j_call: TRBJ2-7; v_call: TRBV7-9; clone_size: NA; d_call: TRBD2; cdr3_aa: CASSKKRGTPYEQYF
j_call: TRBJ2-1; v_call: TRBV7-9; clone_size: NA; d_call: TRBD2; cdr3_aa: CASSFLSGGIPLNEQFF
j_call: TRBJ2-1; v_call: TRBV30; clone_size: NA; d_call: NA; cdr3_aa: CAWSVKEGAEQFF
j_call: TRBJ1-2; v_call: TRBV6-1; clone_size: NA; d_call: TRBD1; cdr3_aa: CASSDIMAGGIYGYTF
j_call: TRBJ2-2; v_call: TRBV5-6; clone_size: NA; d_call: NA; cdr3_aa: CASSLAQTGELFF
j_call: TRBJ2-7; v_call: TRBV5-4; clone_size: NA; d_call: NA; cdr3_aa: CASSLAGRGADEQYF
j_call: TRBJ1-5; v_call: TRBV27; clone_size: once; d_call: NA; cdr3_aa: CASSLRPAAPYSNQPQHF
j_call: TRBJ2-7; v_call: TRBV5-1; clone_size: NA; d_call: TRBD1; cdr3_aa: CASSPGLQGLSYEQYF
j_call: TRBJ1-1; v_call: TRBV19; clone_size: NA; d_call: NA; cdr3_aa: CASSMNRANTEAFF
j_call: TRBJ1-2; v_call: TRBV7-2; clone_size: NA; d_call: TRBD1; cdr3_aa: CASSMTGDYGYTF
j_call: TRBJ2-4; v_call: TRBV4-2; clone_size: NA; d_call: TRBD2; cdr3_aa: CASSQDPAGGNIQYF
j_call: TRBJ2-5; v_call: TRBV28; clone_size: NA; d_call: NA; cdr3_aa: CASSRTAQWETQYF
j_call: TRBJ1-4; v_call: TRBV5-5; clone_size: NA; d_call: NA; cdr3_aa: CASSSRAGATNEKLFF
j_call: TRBJ1-6; v_call: TRBV5-1; clone_size: NA; d_call: TRBD1; cdr3_aa: CASSSGQQSSYNSPLHF
j_call: TRBJ2-5; v_call: TRBV2; clone_size: NA; d_call: NA; cdr3_aa: CASSSQAVVSETQYF
j_call: TRBJ2-1; v_call: TRBV29-1; clone_size: NA; d_call: TRBD2; cdr3_aa: CSVDASGGGLGNEQFF
j_call: TRBJ1-5; v_call: TRBV4-2; clone_size: NA; d_call: NA; cdr3_aa: CASSQDEGVNQPQHF
j_call: TRBJ2-7; v_call: TRBV5-4; clone_size: once; d_call: NA; cdr3_aa: CASSPDRVTLSYEQYF
j_call: TRBJ1-5; v_call: TRBV7-9; clone_size: few; d_call: NA; cdr3_aa: CASSLSNSNQPQHF
j_call: TRBJ1-1; v_call: TRBV4-2; clone_size: NA; d_call: NA; cdr3_aa: CASSQRTDTEAFF
j_call: TRBJ1-4; v_call: TRBV2; clone_size: NA; d_call: NA; cdr3_aa: CASSEDRAAEKLFF
j_call: TRBJ1-5; v_call: TRBV10-1; clone_size: NA; d_call: TRBD1; cdr3_aa: CASSEVGTVNNSNQPQHF
j_call: TRBJ2-1; v_call: TRBV30; clone_size: NA; d_call: TRBD2; cdr3_aa: CAWSPGGAGDVEQFF
j_call: TRBJ1-2; v_call: TRBV6-4; clone_size: NA; d_call: TRBD1; cdr3_aa: CASSEGTGGLVAGYTF
j_call: TRBJ2-5; v_call: TRBV5-1; clone_size: NA; d_call: TRBD2; cdr3_aa: CASSLSLAGGEETQYF
j_call: TRBJ1-3; v_call: TRBV28; clone_size: once; d_call: NA; cdr3_aa: CASQQAHSGNTIYF
j_call: TRBJ1-1; v_call: TRBV5-1; clone_size: NA; d_call: TRBD1; cdr3_aa: CASSSRTGGRYRDTEAFF
j_call: TRBJ2-2; v_call: TRBV10-1; clone_size: NA; d_call: TRBD1; cdr3_aa: CASSVGQGDTGELFF
j_call: TRBJ1-2; v_call: TRBV21-1; clone_size: NA; d_call: NA; cdr3_aa: CASSKVSGDSKPNYGYTF
j_call: TRBJ2-3; v_call: TRBV5-1; clone_size: NA; d_call: TRBD2; cdr3_aa: CASSLAASGGALDTQYF
j_call: TRBJ2-7; v_call: TRBV7-9; clone_size: NA; d_call: TRBD1; cdr3_aa: CASSRQGAGSDEQYF
j_call: TRBJ2-3; v_call: TRBV18; clone_size: NA; d_call: NA; cdr3_aa: CASSPTRTTDTQYF
j_call: TRBJ1-1; v_call: TRBV5-1; clone_size: NA; d_call: TRBD1; cdr3_aa: CASSLRTGTPEAFF
j_call: TRBJ1-1; v_call: TRBV30; clone_size: NA; d_call: NA; cdr3_aa: CAWSGQMNTEAFF
j_call: TRBJ2-1; v_call: TRBV7-6; clone_size: NA; d_call: TRBD1; cdr3_aa: CASSLERGDRDRGLEVVVEQFF
j_call: TRBJ2-5; v_call: TRBV6-6; clone_size: few; d_call: NA; cdr3_aa: CASSSLGGGRETQYF
j_call: TRBJ2-1; v_call: TRBV10-2; clone_size: NA; d_call: NA; cdr3_aa: CASWLGGKGSYNEQFF
j_call: TRBJ1-1; v_call: TRBV6-5; clone_size: NA; d_call: TRBD1; cdr3_aa: CASSTTGENTEAFF
j_call: TRBJ2-1; v_call: TRBV9; clone_size: NA; d_call: NA; cdr3_aa: CASSVGAGSGSYNEQFF
j_call: TRBJ2-7; v_call: TRBV21-1; clone_size: NA; d_call: NA; cdr3_aa: CALHPGGRNYEQYF
j_call: TRBJ1-5; v_call: TRBV6-6; clone_size: NA; d_call: NA; cdr3_aa: CASSPSRLDSYSNQPQHF
j_call: TRBJ1-5; v_call: TRBV20-1; clone_size: NA; d_call: NA; cdr3_aa: CSASSQVNQPQHF
j_call: TRBJ2-1; v_call: TRBV28; clone_size: NA; d_call: NA; cdr3_aa: CASSLEQGGNNEQFF
j_call: TRBJ1-6; v_call: TRBV11-3; clone_size: NA; d_call: NA; cdr3_aa: CASSLGYREGYNSPLHF
j_call: TRBJ2-1; v_call: TRBV7-2; clone_size: NA; d_call: NA; cdr3_aa: CASSARAGSYNEQFF
j_call: TRBJ2-3; v_call: TRBV6-5; clone_size: NA; d_call: TRBD2; cdr3_aa: CASRKLAGTTDTQYF
j_call: TRBJ2-2; v_call: TRBV2; clone_size: NA; d_call: TRBD1; cdr3_aa: CASSTGTGDGELFF